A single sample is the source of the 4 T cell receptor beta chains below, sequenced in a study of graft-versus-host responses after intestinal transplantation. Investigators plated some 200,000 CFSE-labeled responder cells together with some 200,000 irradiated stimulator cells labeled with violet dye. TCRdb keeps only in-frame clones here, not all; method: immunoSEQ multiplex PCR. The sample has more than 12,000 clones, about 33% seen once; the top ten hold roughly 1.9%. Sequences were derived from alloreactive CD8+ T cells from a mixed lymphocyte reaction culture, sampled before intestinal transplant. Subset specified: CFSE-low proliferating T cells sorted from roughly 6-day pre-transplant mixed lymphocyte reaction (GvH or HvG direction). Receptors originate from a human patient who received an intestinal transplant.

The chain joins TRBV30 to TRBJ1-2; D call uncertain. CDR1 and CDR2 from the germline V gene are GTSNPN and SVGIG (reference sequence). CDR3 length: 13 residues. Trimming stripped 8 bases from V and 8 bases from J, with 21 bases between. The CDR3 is CAGNLEAGGGYTF. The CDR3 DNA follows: TGTGCCGGGAACCTGGAGGCCGGCGGGGGCTACACCTTC.

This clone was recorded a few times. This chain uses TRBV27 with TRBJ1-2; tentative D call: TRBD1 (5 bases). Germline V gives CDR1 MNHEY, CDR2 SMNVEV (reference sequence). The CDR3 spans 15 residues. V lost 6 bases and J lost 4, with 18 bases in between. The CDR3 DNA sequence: TGTGCCAGCAGCAACGTTGGGGCCCTTGGCTATGGCTACACCTTC. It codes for CASSNVGALGYGYTF.

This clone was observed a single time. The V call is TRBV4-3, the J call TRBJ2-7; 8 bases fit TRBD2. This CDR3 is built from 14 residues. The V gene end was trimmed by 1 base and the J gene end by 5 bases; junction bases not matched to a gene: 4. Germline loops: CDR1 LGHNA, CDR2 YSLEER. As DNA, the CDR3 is TGCGCCAGCAGCCAAGGACTAGCGTCCGACGAGCAGTACTTC. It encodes CASSQGLASDEQYF.

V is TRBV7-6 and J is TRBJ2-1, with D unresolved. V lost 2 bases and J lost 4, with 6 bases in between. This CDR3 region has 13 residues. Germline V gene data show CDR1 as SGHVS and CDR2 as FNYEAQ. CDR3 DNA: TGTGCCAGCAGCTTAACGGGTTACAATGAGCAGTTCTTC. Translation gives CASSLTGYNEQFF.